This T cell receptor (beta chain) was identified during a study of T cell responses to AZD1222 COVID-19 vaccine. This table comes from immunoSEQ multiplex PCR, and its TCRdb copy is limited to in-frame clones, with some not included. The table records 150,000 to 200,000 clones, 92% of them present only once. This clonotype was obtained from an adult who received the AZD1222 COVID-19 vaccine. Sequences were derived from peripheral blood, sampled 28 days after the second AZD1222 dose.

The CDR3: CASSLNQMGWGSYNSPLHF. The CDR3 DNA sequence: TGTGCCAGCAGTTTAAATCAGATGGGGTGGGGCTCCTATAATTCACCCCTCCACTTT. The chain carries TRBV27 and TRBJ1-6, with D unresolved. Per germline, CDR1 MNHEY and CDR2 SMNVEV (reference sequence). Between the trimmed V and J ends, which lost 2 bases and 0 bases, there was a span of 17 bases. This CDR3 has 19 amino acids.